The sequence of this T cell receptor (beta chain) was determined in a study of T-cell reconstitution after alpha-beta-depleted transplantation in children. There are a few counts of this clonotype. For TCRbeta, the library was prepared with unique molecular identifiers. TCRdb reprocessed the PCR reads via MiXCR and lists one record per CDR3 protein. The sample yields around 380,000 distinct CDR3 sequences, approximately 11% seen once. J lost 4 bases, V lost 3 bases, and 1 base had no gene match. Germline V lookup: CDR1 LGHNA, CDR2 YNFKEQ. This CDR3 comprises 14 residues. V is TRBV4-2 and J is TRBJ2-5; TRBD2 aligns across 11 bases. The sample consisted of PBMCs from the stem cell graft donor, taken from the stem cell graft. The clonotype comes from a human donor who donated a stem cell graft to a child with acute myeloid leukemia. The CDR3 region has the DNA TGTGCCAGCAGCCAGGGGACTAGCGGAGAGACCCAGTACTTC. Translating gives CASSQGTSGETQYF.